The source of this T cell receptor (beta chain) is a study of T cells in Graves' hyperthyroidism and ophthalmopathy. Overall study context: Sampling of peripheral blood happened at initial diagnosis, prior to any treatment.

Regions amplified from RNA transcripts were the TCR beta CDR3 regions. HTBI primers were employed in a first-round RT-PCR of the TCR CDR3. Via MiXCR, TCRdb re-called the multiplex PCR reads, giving one row per CDR3 protein. Found here are about 640,000 distinct CDR3 sequences, more than 12% of them singletons; the top ten hold about an eighth. About this clonotype: Given the absence of the conserved phenylalanine or tryptophan at the CDR3 end, a read error is likely.

In the ophthalmopathy cohort, Clinical Activity Score was at least 3, NOSPECS grade at least 4, and duration under 3 months. Uncontrolled infection, other autoimmune disease, pregnancy or lactation excluded patients. From germline, CDR1 is KGHDR and CDR2 SFDVKD. The V end lost 6 bases, the J end lost 0 bases, and 14 bases lay between the germline ends. The CDR3 sequence is 15 residues long. The chain uses TRBV24-1 and TRBJ2-7; a possible D gene is TRBD1 (6 bases). Specimen: blood. The origin of this receptor is a woman between 45 and 60 years old with Graves' ophthalmopathy. CDR3 sequence: CATSSTGTHSYEQYL. DNA of the CDR3: TGTGCCACCAGTTCGACAGGTACCCACTCCTACGAGCAGTACCTC.